Listed here are 24 T cell receptor beta chains from one sample, sequenced in a study of T cell repertoires in cytomegalovirus infection. Their specific antigens are unknown. TCRdb reprocessed the reads via MiXCR and lists one record per CDR3 protein. The sample shows around 300,000 distinct CDR3 sequences, approximately 22% of them seen only once. This sample comprised cultured PBMCs, obtained from culture after CMV antigen stimulation. The receptors were gathered from a human donor in good health (CMV status not recorded). Some clones in this sample may be carry-over from other donors' samples.

The chain carries TRBV28 and TRBJ2-7, with D unclear. Trimming removed 6 bases at V and 0 bases at J, with 12 bases between. The germline CDR1 and CDR2 sequences are MDHEN and SYDVKM. The CDR3 loop spans 14 amino acids. Written as DNA, the CDR3 is TGTGCCAGCAGGCAACCGACTCTCTCCTACGAGCAGTACTTC. It is translated as CASRQPTLSYEQYF.

In its sample, this clonotype was seen many times. This sequence joins TRBV29-1 and TRBJ2-1; weak D call: TRBD2 (6 bases). CDR3 length: 13 residues. The germline V gene has CDR1 SQVTM and CDR2 ANQGSEA. Trimming cost V 4 bases and J 5 bases, with 12 bases left between them. As DNA, the CDR3 is TGCAGCGTTGCGGGGGAATTGGACAATGAGCAGTTCTTC. This codes for CSVAGELDNEQFF.

There are many counts of this clonotype. The genes are TRBV6-2 or TRBV6-3 and TRBJ2-1, with D possibly matching TRBD2 (6 bases). V was clipped by 6 bases and J by 8 bases, with 11 bases between them. The CDR3 is 12 residues long. The germline V gene has CDR1 MNHEY and CDR2 SVGEGT. In DNA, the CDR3 is TGTGCCAGCAGCCTAGCGAATCATGAGCAGTTCTTC. Translation gives CASSLANHEQFF.

This clonotype has at least ten counts. The gene calls are TRBV7-2 and TRBJ2-7; D remains unclear. This CDR3 has 13 residues. Germline lookup yields CDR1 SGHTA and CDR2 FQGNSA. Trimming removed 5 bases from V and 6 bases from J, with 14 bases in between. The CDR3 DNA reads TGTGCCAGCAGCCCGGAAGTTAGGTCCGAGCAGTACGTC. As protein: CASSPEVRSEQYV.

This clonotype was observed a handful of times. This chain links TRBV7-8 with TRBJ1-1, with D unclear. CDR1 SGHVS and CDR2 FQNEAQ come from the germline V gene. V was shortened by 2 bases and J by 4 bases, with 26 bases between the two germline ends. The CDR3 is made up of 19 amino acids. The CDR3 sequence is CASSLPTPRLSKKFTEAFF. The DNA of the CDR3 is TGTGCCAGCAGCTTACCTACCCCGCGGCTATCAAAGAAGTTCACTGAAGCTTTCTTT. Combining the CDR3 with reference TRBV7-8 and TRBJ1-1 gives the whole variable domain GAGVSQSPRYKVAKRGQDVALRCDPISGHVSLFWYQQALGQGPEFLTYFQNEAQLDKSGLPSDRFFAERPEGSVSTLKIQRTQQEDSAVYLCASSLPTPRLSKKFTEAFFGQGTRLTVV.

This rearrangement joins TRBV9 to TRBJ2-1; 9 positions agree with TRBD2. Germline V gives CDR1 SGDLS, CDR2 YYNGEE. This CDR3 is built from 19 residues. V trimming: 0 bases; J trimming: 5 bases; junction bases outside the gene matches: 15. CDR3 in DNA: TGTGCCAGCAGCGTAGGGGTGGGGCTTAGCGGGAGTATCCACAATGAGCAGTTCTTC. It encodes CASSVGVGLSGSIHNEQFF. The variable domain in full, with the rest retrieved from reference TRBV9 and TRBJ2-1, is DSGVTQTPKHLITATGQRVTLRCSPRSGDLSVYWYQQSLDQGLQFLIQYYNGEERAKGNILERFSAQQFPDLHSELNLSSLELGDSALYFCASSVGVGLSGSIHNEQFFGPGTRLTVL.

V and J are TRBV10-3 and TRBJ2-3, with 15 bases aligning to TRBD2. V lost 6 bases to trimming and J lost 2 bases; unmatched junction nucleotides: 9. The CDR3 covers 18 residues. Germline assignment: CDR1 ENHRY and CDR2 SYGVKD. The CDR3 region is CAIRRGLAGGRNTDTQYF. CDR3 in DNA: TGTGCCATCAGGAGGGGACTAGCGGGAGGAAGAAACACAGATACGCAGTATTTT.

This clonotype came up a few times. The rearrangement uses TRBV9 and TRBJ2-1, with 13 bases that match TRBD2. CDR1 and CDR2 (germline): SGDLS, YYNGEE. The CDR3 has 15 residues. Trimming cost V 3 bases and J 7 bases; bases outside gene matches: 4. This CDR3 reads CASSAWTSGGNEQFF. CDR3 DNA: TGTGCCAGCAGCGCCTGGACTAGCGGGGGAAATGAGCAGTTCTTC.

The V call is TRBV15, the J call TRBJ2-2; 7 bases match TRBD1. CDR1 is LNHNV and CDR2 is YYDKDF in the germline V gene (reference sequence). The trim removed 1 base at V and 7 bases at J, leaving 12 bases unmatched. This CDR3 region has 17 residues. CDR3 sequence: CATSRAEGGAYGGELFF. The CDR3 region has the DNA TGTGCCACCAGCAGAGCCGAAGGGGGCGCGTATGGCGGGGAGCTGTTTTTT. Full variable domain (rest looked up from reference TRBV15 and TRBJ2-2): DAMVIQNPRYQVTQFGKPVTLSCSQTLNHNVMYWYQQKSSQAPKLLFHYYDKDFNNEADTPDNFQSRRPNTSFCFLDIRSPGLGDTAMYLCATSRAEGGAYGGELFFGEGSRLTVL.

The table lists this clonotype with a few counts. J is TRBJ2-1 and V is TRBV24-1; TRBD1 matches 7 bases. V shed 7 bases, J shed 0 bases, and the junction held 8 bases outside the gene matches. This CDR3 is 16 amino acids long. Germline CDR1 KGHDR, CDR2 SFDVKD. The CDR3 DNA follows: TGTGCCACCAGACCTACAGGGGACAGCTCCTACAATGAGCAGTTCTTC. Translated: CATRPTGDSSYNEQFF.

This clonotype was recorded many times. The J gene is TRBJ2-1, the V gene TRBV7-2; 11 positions match TRBD2. This CDR3 has 15 residues. The V gene's germline CDR1 is SGHTA and CDR2 FQGNSA. With 6 bases clipped from V and 4 bases from J, the junction kept 5 bases outside the gene matches. CDR3 coding DNA: TGTGCCAGCAGGACCGGGACTAGCGGTTACAATGAGCAGTTCTTC. Translating gives CASRTGTSGYNEQFF. Combining the CDR3 with reference TRBV7-2 and TRBJ2-1 gives the whole variable domain GAGVSQSPSNKVTEKGKDVELRCDPISGHTALYWYRQSLGQGLEFLIYFQGNSAPDKSGLPSDRFSAERTGGSVSTLTIQRTQQEDSAVYLCASRTGTSGYNEQFFGPGTRLTVL.

This clonotype turned up a few times. In DNA form, the CDR3 reads TGTGCCAGCAGTTTGGTAGCCTCCGCGGCAGATACGCAGTATTTT. Its protein product is CASSLVASAADTQYF. The rearrangement uses TRBV12-3 or TRBV12-4 and TRBJ2-3; D unresolved. Trimming stripped 3 bases from V and 4 bases from J, with 14 bases between. The CDR3 length is 15 residues.

In this sample, this clonotype turned up a few times. For the CDR3, the DNA is TGTGCCAGCAGCTTGGTAATAGCGGGCTCCTACGAGCAGTACTTC. Amino acids: CASSLVIAGSYEQYF. The chain combines TRBV5-6 with TRBJ2-7; 7 nucleotides agree with TRBD2. Trimming at V came to 0 bases and at J to 0 bases, leaving 3 bases not matched to a gene. Per the germline V gene, CDR1 is SGHDT and CDR2 is YYEEEE. CDR3 length: 15 residues.

The gene calls are TRBV7-2 and TRBJ2-2; possibly TRBD2 for D (5 bases). V lost 7 bases and J lost 3, with 12 bases in between. Germline CDR1 is SGHTA and CDR2 is FQGNSA. There are 14 residues in the CDR3. In DNA, the CDR3 is TGTGCCAGCACCTTGCGGGCGCACACCGGGGAGCTGTTTTTT. It translates to CASTLRAHTGELFF.

The sample holds a few counts of this clonotype. The chain uses TRBV29-1 and TRBJ2-1; 7 bases are shared with TRBD2. With 4 bases clipped from V and 0 bases from J, the junction kept 3 bases outside the gene matches. The CDR3 totals 14 residues. Germline V gene lookup returns CDR1 SQVTM and CDR2 ANQGSEA. The CDR3 protein is CSVASGGSYNEQFF. The CDR3 DNA reads as TGCAGCGTTGCCTCGGGGGGCTCCTACAATGAGCAGTTCTTC.

This clonotype was seen more than once but under ten times. The chain is built from TRBV20-1 and TRBJ2-7, with D perhaps matching TRBD2 (5 bases). CDR3 length: 13 residues. V lost 6 bases and J lost 2, with 14 bases in between. Germline loops: CDR1 DFQATT, CDR2 SNEGSKA (reference sequence). The CDR3 region has the DNA TGCAGTGCCCCTAGCCCTGGGACCTACGAGCAGTACTTC. This gives the protein CSAPSPGTYEQYF.

This clonotype was counted many times. This chain links TRBV7-2 with TRBJ2-1; either TRBD1 or TRBD2 may supply D (6 bases each). Looked up from germline, CDR1 is SGHTA and CDR2 is FQGNSA. This CDR3 comprises 17 residues. V was pared by 5 bases and J by 6 bases, with 23 bases between. CDR3 loop: CASSTQAGRGLPNEQFF. Written as DNA, the CDR3 is TGTGCCAGCAGCACCCAAGCGGGCAGGGGTCTTCCCAATGAGCAGTTCTTC. Full variable domain (missing parts from reference TRBV7-2 and TRBJ2-1): GAGVSQSPSNKVTEKGKDVELRCDPISGHTALYWYRQSLGQGLEFLIYFQGNSAPDKSGLPSDRFSAERTGGSVSTLTIQRTQQEDSAVYLCASSTQAGRGLPNEQFFGPGTRLTVL.

The V and J genes are TRBV3-1 and TRBJ2-3, with a weak D call TRBD1 (5 bases). This CDR3 comprises 14 residues. Germline CDR1 is LGHDT and CDR2 is YNNKEL (reference sequence). V gave up 0 bases and J gave up 5 bases, with 9 bases separating them. Written as DNA, the CDR3 is TGTGCCAGCAGCCAAGAAACAGGACAAGATACGCAGTATTTT. Translating gives CASSQETGQDTQYF.

The chain links TRBV28 to TRBJ2-1; D perhaps matches TRBD2 (6 bases). The CDR3 runs 13 residues. Germline values: CDR1 MDHEN, CDR2 SYDVKM. V was cut by 8 bases and J by 10 bases, with 18 bases left in between. In DNA, the CDR3 is TGTGCCAGCTGCGGGGCCGGATGGGGAGAGCAGTTCTTC. This sequence encodes CASCGAGWGEQFF.

CDR3 DNA sequence: TGCAGTGCTAGAGATCCAGCGGGGCCCTCCTACGAGCAGTACTTC. Residues: CSARDPAGPSYEQYF. The chain couples TRBV20-1 to TRBJ2-7; 7 bases map to TRBD2. Losses at the gene ends were 0 bases for V and 0 bases for J; bases not matched to a gene: 5. This CDR3 region has 15 residues. The germline V gene has CDR1 DFQATT and CDR2 SNEGSKA (reference sequence).

The chain is built from TRBV30 and TRBJ1-5, with TRBD1 as a possible D gene (5 bases). The V gene lost 2 bases and the J gene lost 2 bases, with 10 bases spanning the gap. Germline loops: CDR1 GTSNPN, CDR2 SVGIG (reference sequence). CDR3 length: 14 amino acids. Here the CDR3 DNA reads TGTGCCTGGAGTTGGGAAGGGGGCAATCAGCCCCAGCATTTT. This translates into CAWSWEGGNQPQHF.

This clonotype was seen a handful of times. The chain uses TRBV7-8 and TRBJ1-5, with 12 nucleotides matching TRBD1. Germline V gene sequence: CDR1 SGHVS, CDR2 FQNEAQ. The CDR3 covers 15 residues. V was pared by 3 bases and J by 7 bases, with 4 bases of the junction left unmatched. CDR3 region: CASSFPGQGAQPQHF. The CDR3 DNA reads as TGTGCCAGCAGCTTCCCGGGACAGGGGGCGCAGCCCCAGCATTTT.

This clonotype showed up just a few times. This chain connects TRBV11-2 to TRBJ2-2, with D unclear. This CDR3 has 12 residues. The V end was cut by 4 bases, the J end by 6 bases, with 6 bases between. Germline CDR1 reads SGHAT; CDR2 reads FQNNGV. CDR3 sequence: CASSSQSGELFF. As DNA, the CDR3 is TGTGCCAGCAGCTCCCAATCCGGGGAGCTGTTTTTT.

This clonotype was observed a handful of times. The rearrangement uses TRBV2 and TRBJ1-5, with D uncertain. The germline V gene encodes CDR1 SNHLY and CDR2 FYNNEI. The V end was cut by 3 bases, the J end by 0 bases, with 9 bases between. This CDR3 has 15 residues. CDR3 DNA: TGTGCCAGCAGTGATTCAACCATTAGCAATCAGCCCCAGCATTTT. Translation: CASSDSTISNQPQHF.